Below, one T cell receptor beta chain is given with its context. Antigen: not known. This sample is drawn from a study of T cell clusters in autoimmune cytopenias. About the research overall: A median age of around 59 years and mean of about 52 years characterized healthy donor controls. Overall study findings and caveats: Clustering suggested that physiological T cell clusters were missing in primary autoimmune cytopenia patients.

Germline loops: CDR1 KGHSH, CDR2 LQKENI. The CDR3 consists of 16 residues. TRB rearrangements were amplified by touch-down multiplex PCR with mixed TRB-A/B primers. TCRdb re-called the multiplex PCR reads, yielding one record per CDR3 amino acid sequence without DNA. The listing records around 9,800 distinct CDR3 sequences. TRB was amplified from 250 ng of peripheral blood genomic DNA per sample. This same sample was also taken into another study, of T cell repertoires in aging, cancer and after chemotherapy. This second study notes: Clear clonal overlap appeared across healthy donor samples taken over several months to years. In each cancer cohort, median generation probability increased across chemotherapy, suggesting thymic output rebounded.

The sequenced material came from peripheral blood. The J gene is TRBJ1-6, the V gene TRBV18; TCRdb indicates TRBD1, and absent DNA this call remains unverified. The TCR originated in a human donor in good health. CDR3: CASSPRGQGGSSPLHF.